These 30 T cell receptor beta chains were all obtained from the same sample, sequenced in a study of CD39 and CD103 CD8 tumor-infiltrating T cells. Profiled with immunoSEQ multiplex PCR; TCRdb holds only in-frame clones, not every one. Counted here are roughly 15,000 clones, 75% to 95% occurring once; the ten biggest clones make up approximately 4.5%. The sequenced sample consisted of CD8+ T cells sorted from blood. This sample's subset: total memory CD8 T cells (CD45RA-CCR7+/-) from blood or uninvolved lymph node. These receptors all stem from a human donor with head and neck squamous cell carcinoma.

This chain links TRBV4-1 with TRBJ1-1; D perhaps matches TRBD1 (6 bases). The CDR3 contains 14 residues. V gave up 4 bases and J gave up 5 bases, with 14 bases separating them. The germline CDR1 and CDR2 sequences are MGHRA and YSYEKL. CDR3 sequence: CASSPDRWGTEAFF. CDR3 in DNA: TGCGCCAGCAGCCCCGACAGGTGGGGGACTGAAGCTTTCTTT.

The gene calls are TRBV7-9 and TRBJ2-3; D remains unclear. The V end lost 3 bases, the J end lost 2 bases, and 3 bases lay between the germline ends. This CDR3 has 12 residues. Germline V CDR1 and CDR2: SEHNR, FQNEAQ (reference sequence). CDR3 amino acids: CASSFPTDTQYF. The CDR3 bases are TGTGCCAGCAGCTTCCCCACAGATACGCAGTATTTT.

This clone was counted between two and nine times. The chain links TRBV2 to TRBJ1-6; unclear D gene. The V gene's germline CDR1 is SNHLY and CDR2 FYNNEI. This CDR3 contains 11 residues. V was shortened by 2 bases and J by 9 bases, with 2 bases between the two germline ends. The CDR3 region is CASSERSPLHF. The CDR3 DNA reads as TGTGCCAGCAGTGAACGTTCACCCCTCCACTTT.

The V and J genes are TRBV7-9 and TRBJ1-2; D gene ambiguous. V shed 0 bases and J shed 2 bases, with 4 bases lying between them. Germline V CDR1 and CDR2: SEHNR, FQNEAQ (reference sequence). CDR3 length equals 13 residues. The CDR3 is CASSLAENYGYTF. CDR3 bases: TGTGCCAGCAGCTTAGCGGAGAACTATGGCTACACCTTC.

This clone was detected a few times. This rearrangement joins TRBV7-6 to TRBJ1-1; D remains ambiguous. Deletions cut 4 bases from V and 5 bases from J, with 17 bases between. Germline assignment: CDR1 SGHVS and CDR2 FNYEAQ. The CDR3 contains 15 residues. The CDR3 sequence is CASSSTPVTGTEAFF. The CDR3 DNA follows: TGTGCCAGCAGCTCCACCCCAGTAACGGGGACTGAAGCTTTCTTT. The whole variable domain, filled in from reference TRBV7-6 and TRBJ1-1, reads GAGVSQSPRYKVTKRGQDVALRCDPISGHVSLYWYRQALGQGPEFLTYFNYEAQQDKSGLPNDRFSAERPEGSISTLTIQRTEQRDSAMYRCASSSTPVTGTEAFFGQGTRLTVV.

The chain uses TRBV5-1 and TRBJ2-1; perhaps TRBD2 as D (5 bases). Trimming removed 5 bases from V and 0 bases from J, with 18 bases in between. The germline gives CDR1 SGHRS, CDR2 YFSETQ. The CDR3 has 17 residues. CDR3 coding DNA: TGCGCCAGCAGGTCGTTAGTATCCGGGGTCTCCTACAATGAGCAGTTCTTC. Translating it yields CASRSLVSGVSYNEQFF.

This chain joins TRBV7-3 and TRBJ2-3; D might be TRBD1 or TRBD2, each matching 6 bases. Trimming pared 2 bases from V and 2 bases from J, leaving 14 bases between. Germline-derived CDR1 and CDR2 are SGHTA and FQGTGA. The CDR3 is 16 residues long. CDR3 loop: CASSLEGGGYTDTQYF. CDR3 coding DNA: TGTGCCAGCAGCTTAGAAGGGGGAGGCTACACAGATACGCAGTATTTT.

This clone was seen more than once but under ten times. This chain uses TRBV19 with TRBJ2-3; D is undetermined. V was cut by 2 bases and J by 3 bases, with 6 bases left in between. Per germline, CDR1 LNHDA and CDR2 SQIVND (reference sequence). The CDR3 sequence is 13 residues long. The CDR3 region is CASSILATDTQYF. For the CDR3, the DNA is TGTGCCAGTAGTATATTGGCGACAGATACGCAGTATTTT.

J is TRBJ1-1 and V is TRBV19; 7 positions agree with TRBD1. The CDR3 length is 13 residues. Germline V gene lookup returns CDR1 LNHDA and CDR2 SQIVND (reference sequence). The V gene end was trimmed by 5 bases and the J gene end by 4 bases; junction bases not matched to a gene: 4. The CDR3 nucleotides read TGTGCCAGTAGTTTCCAGGGGGGCACTGAAGCTTTCTTT. Residues: CASSFQGGTEAFF. The full variable domain, completed using reference TRBV19 and TRBJ1-1, is DGGITQSPKYLFRKEGQNVTLSCEQNLNHDAMYWYRQDPGQGLRLIYYSQIVNDFQKGDIAEGYSVSREKKESFPLTVTSAQKNPTAFYLCASSFQGGTEAFFGQGTRLTVV.

The chain has TRBV28 and TRBJ1-1; 7 bases agree with TRBD1. CDR3 length equals 16 residues. Germline assignment: CDR1 MDHEN and CDR2 SYDVKM. J was trimmed by 1 base and V by 6 bases; bases with no gene match: 11. The CDR3 sequence is CASSPRQGGKNTEAFF. The CDR3 DNA is TGTGCCAGCAGCCCAAGACAGGGAGGAAAGAACACTGAAGCTTTCTTT.

V gene TRBV16 combines with J gene TRBJ2-7; D tentatively fits TRBD1 or TRBD2 (5 bases each). The CDR3 length is 16 residues. Trimming stripped 2 bases from V and 6 bases from J, with 20 bases between. The germline V gene has CDR1 KGHSY and CDR2 FQNENV. The CDR3 region is CASSQTTGTPVTEQYF. CDR3 in DNA: TGTGCCAGCAGCCAAACAACCGGGACGCCCGTTACCGAGCAGTACTTC.

This chain joins TRBV4-1 and TRBJ1-5; perhaps TRBD1 as D (5 bases). V gave up 4 bases and J gave up 5 bases, with 9 bases separating them. There are 13 residues in the CDR3. The germline CDR1 and CDR2 sequences are MGHRA and YSYEKL. The DNA for the CDR3 is TGCGCCAGCAGCCGGCAGGGCTATCAGCCCCAGCATTTT. Translating it yields CASSRQGYQPQHF.

The J gene is TRBJ2-1, the V gene TRBV9, with 11 bases matching TRBD2. Unmatched junction bases numbered 2, after V lost 0 bases and J lost 3 bases. Germline V gene sequence: CDR1 SGDLS, CDR2 YYNGEE. The CDR3 has 16 residues. CDR3 amino acids: CASSVGLAGGYNEQFF. CDR3 DNA sequence: TGTGCCAGCAGCGTAGGCCTAGCGGGGGGCTACAATGAGCAGTTCTTC.

This chain connects TRBV7-9 to TRBJ2-5; D not certain. The CDR3 is 13 residues long. Germline V lookup: CDR1 SEHNR, CDR2 FQNEAQ (reference sequence). The V and J ends lost 4 bases and 3 bases respectively, with 9 bases between them. CDR3 sequence reads: CASSSQLEETQYF. The CDR3, as DNA: TGTGCCAGCAGCTCTCAACTGGAAGAGACCCAGTACTTC.

This clone was detected once. V is TRBV19 and J is TRBJ2-7; D is possibly TRBD1 (6 bases). CDR1 is LNHDA, CDR2 SQIVND, per germline (reference sequence). The length of the CDR3 is 13 residues. V dropped 5 bases and J dropped 2 bases, with 10 bases sitting between them. The CDR3 protein is CASSLQGAYEQYF. DNA of the CDR3: TGTGCCAGTAGTTTACAGGGCGCCTACGAGCAGTACTTC.

The chain joins TRBV7-9 to TRBJ2-1; tentative D call: TRBD1 (6 bases). The CDR3 runs 15 residues. Germline V gene sequence: CDR1 SEHNR, CDR2 FQNEAQ (reference sequence). V dropped 6 bases and J dropped 0 bases, with 12 bases sitting between them. CDR3 nucleotides: TGTGCCAGCAGGCTTGAAGGGGGCTCCTACAATGAGCAGTTCTTC. Translating gives CASRLEGGSYNEQFF.

This rearrangement joins TRBV6-5 to TRBJ1-5, with D hard to call. V was pared by 6 bases and J by 4 bases, with 10 bases between. Germline V CDR1 and CDR2: MNHEY, SVGAGI. This CDR3 region has 13 residues. The CDR3 loop is CASSHDQNQPQHF. The CDR3, as DNA: TGTGCCAGCAGCCACGACCAGAATCAGCCCCAGCATTTT.

This clone has more than one count but fewer than ten. The chain is built from TRBV5-6 and TRBJ2-5; D not resolved. Germline CDR1 reads SGHDT; CDR2 reads YYEEEE. This CDR3 has 15 residues. V lost 0 bases to trimming and J lost 2 bases, with 11 bases between them. The CDR3 spells CASSLGLSAQETQYF. Here the CDR3 DNA reads TGTGCCAGCAGCTTGGGGTTGTCGGCTCAAGAGACCCAGTACTTC.

V usage is TRBV2 and J usage is TRBJ2-7; TRBD1 matches 10 bases. Looked up from germline, CDR1 is SNHLY and CDR2 is FYNNEI. J gave up 5 bases and V 8 bases, and 15 bases lay outside the gene matches. This CDR3 comprises 16 residues. In nucleotides, the CDR3 is TGTGCCAGCTTATCGGGACCGGGACAGGGGTTCCACGAGCAGTACTTC. Its translation: CASLSGPGQGFHEQYF. Full variable domain (outside the CDR3, taken from reference TRBV2 and TRBJ2-7): EPEVTQTPSHQVTQMGQEVILRCVPISNHLYFYWYRQILGQKVEFLVSFYNNEISEKSEIFDDQFSVERPDGSNFTLKIRSTKLEDSAMYFCASLSGPGQGFHEQYFGPGTRLTVT.

The genes are TRBV2 and TRBJ1-5; 7 bases are shared with TRBD1. The CDR3 covers 15 residues. CDR1 and CDR2 from the germline V gene are SNHLY and FYNNEI. The ends lost 5 bases at V and 0 bases at J; junction bases unmatched: 4. Here the CDR3 reads CASSPDRYSNQPQHF. The CDR3 nucleotides read TGTGCCAGCAGTCCGGACAGGTATAGCAATCAGCCCCAGCATTTT.

This clone was seen only a few times. V is TRBV7-9 and J is TRBJ2-3, with TRBD2 as a possible D gene (5 bases). With 4 bases removed from V and 4 bases from J, the gap between germline ends came to 15 bases. The CDR3 loop spans 15 amino acids. Germline V CDR1 and CDR2: SEHNR, FQNEAQ (reference sequence). CDR3 sequence: CASSSREEVADTQYF. The CDR3 bases are TGTGCCAGCAGCTCCCGTGAGGAGGTCGCAGATACGCAGTATTTT.

V gene TRBV6-5 combines with J gene TRBJ1-1, with 8 nucleotides matching TRBD1. V trimming: 0 bases; J trimming: 6 bases; junction bases outside the gene matches: 9. This CDR3 has 16 residues. CDR1 and CDR2 (germline): MNHEY, SVGAGI. The CDR3 is CASSYSTGQGFAEAFF. The CDR3 coding sequence is TGTGCCAGCAGTTACTCGACCGGACAGGGCTTTGCTGAAGCTTTCTTT.

The chain combines TRBV7-9 with TRBJ1-4; D call uncertain. The CDR3 length is 18 residues. V was shortened by 5 bases and J by 4 bases, with 23 bases between the two germline ends. Germline CDR1 is SEHNR and CDR2 is FQNEAQ (reference sequence). The CDR3 DNA reads as TGTGCCAGCAGCCCGTTAGTGGAGACCGGGCCCTTTAATGAAAAACTGTTTTTT. Protein product: CASSPLVETGPFNEKLFF.

V gene TRBV9 combines with J gene TRBJ1-2; D is uncertain. V lost 0 bases, J lost 2 bases, and 2 bases lay in between. Per germline, CDR1 SGDLS and CDR2 YYNGEE. CDR3 length equals 12 residues. The CDR3 DNA reads TGTGCCAGCAGCGTAGACAACTATGGCTACACCTTC. The encoded protein is CASSVDNYGYTF.

The chain is built from TRBV5-6 and TRBJ1-5; D perhaps matches TRBD1 (5 bases). Trimming pared 4 bases from V and 5 bases from J, leaving 13 bases between. Germline CDR1 and CDR2: SGHDT and YYEEEE. The CDR3 runs 14 residues. The CDR3 spells CASSKYGGYQPQHF. The CDR3 DNA sequence: TGTGCCAGCAGCAAGTACGGGGGTTATCAGCCCCAGCATTTT.

The chain joins TRBV7-8 to TRBJ1-1; D remains unclear. There are 13 residues in the CDR3. Germline lookup yields CDR1 SGHVS and CDR2 FQNEAQ. V lost 1 base and J lost 3, with 6 bases in between. DNA for the CDR3: TGTGCCAGCAGCTTAGATCCTCACACTGAAGCTTTCTTT. Amino acids: CASSLDPHTEAFF.

The V call is TRBV9, the J call TRBJ2-2; 8 positions match TRBD1. V trimming: 3 bases; J trimming: 6 bases; junction bases outside the gene matches: 10. CDR3 length: 16 residues. Looked up from germline, CDR1 is SGDLS and CDR2 is YYNGEE. The CDR3 here is CASSDTFRGQAGELFF. CDR3 sequence (DNA): TGTGCCAGCAGCGACACTTTCAGGGGGCAGGCCGGGGAGCTGTTTTTT.

The chain employs TRBV5-4 and TRBJ2-2, with 8 nucleotides matching TRBD1. This CDR3 has 18 residues. In germline, CDR1 is SGHNT, CDR2 YYREEE (reference sequence). V lost 0 bases and J lost 1; bases outside the gene matches: 8. The DNA of the CDR3 is TGTGCCAGCAGCTTGGATCCCGACAGGGGCCGGAACACCGGGGAGCTGTTTTTT. This translates into CASSLDPDRGRNTGELFF. The entire variable domain, with the rest obtained from reference TRBV5-4 and TRBJ2-2, is as follows: ETGVTQSPTHLIKTRGQQVTLRCSSQSGHNTVSWYQQALGQGPQFIFQYYREEENGRGNFPPRFSGLQFPNYSSELNVNALELDDSALYLCASSLDPDRGRNTGELFFGEGSRLTVL.

The chain couples TRBV4-1 to TRBJ1-1, with 8 positions matching TRBD1. V trimming: 4 bases; J trimming: 1 base; junction bases outside the gene matches: 2. From germline, CDR1 is MGHRA and CDR2 YSYEKL. The CDR3 has 14 residues. CDR3 bases: TGCGCCAGCAGCCTTGGGACAGGGAACACTGAAGCTTTCTTT. This sequence encodes CASSLGTGNTEAFF.

CDR3: CASTLLRRTDYGYTF. DNA for the CDR3: TGTGCCAGCACCCTACTTCGGAGGACAGACTATGGCTACACCTTC. The chain combines TRBV27 with TRBJ1-2; perhaps TRBD1 as D (6 bases). This CDR3 has 15 amino acids. V was clipped by 7 bases and J by 3 bases, with 18 bases between them. Germline assignment: CDR1 MNHEY and CDR2 SMNVEV (reference sequence).